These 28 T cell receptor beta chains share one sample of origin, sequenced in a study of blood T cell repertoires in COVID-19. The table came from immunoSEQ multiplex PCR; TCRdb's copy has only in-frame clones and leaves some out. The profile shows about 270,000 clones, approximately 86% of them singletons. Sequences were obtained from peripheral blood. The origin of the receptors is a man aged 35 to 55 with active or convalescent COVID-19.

CDR3 region: CSVVGRGSPGELFF. Written as DNA, the CDR3 is TGCAGCGTTGTTGGCAGGGGGTCCCCCGGGGAGCTGTTTTTT. This chain uses TRBV29-1 with TRBJ2-2; TRBD1 agrees at 7 bases. The germline gives CDR1 SQVTM, CDR2 ANQGSEA. After removal of 4 bases from V and 6 bases from J, the junction contained 8 bases not matched to a gene. The CDR3 contains 14 residues.

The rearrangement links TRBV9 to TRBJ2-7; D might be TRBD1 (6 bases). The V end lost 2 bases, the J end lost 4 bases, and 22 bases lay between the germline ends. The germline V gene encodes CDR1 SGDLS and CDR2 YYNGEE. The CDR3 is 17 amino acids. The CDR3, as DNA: TGTGCCAGCAGCGTTTCCGGGCCGGGACAACTTGGATACGAGCAGTACTTC. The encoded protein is CASSVSGPGQLGYEQYF.

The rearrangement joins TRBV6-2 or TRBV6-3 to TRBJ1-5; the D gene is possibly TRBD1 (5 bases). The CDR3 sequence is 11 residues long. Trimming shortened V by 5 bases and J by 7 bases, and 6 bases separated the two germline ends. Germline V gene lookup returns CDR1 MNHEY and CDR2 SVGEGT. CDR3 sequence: CASSQGQPQHF. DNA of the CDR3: TGTGCCAGCAGTCAGGGACAGCCCCAGCATTTT.

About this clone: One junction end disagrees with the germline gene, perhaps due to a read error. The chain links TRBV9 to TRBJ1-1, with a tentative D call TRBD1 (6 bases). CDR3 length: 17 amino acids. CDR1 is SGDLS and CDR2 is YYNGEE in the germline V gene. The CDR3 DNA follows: TGTGCCAGCAGCGTAGGGGGGCCTCTCTCTTTGAACGCTGAAGCTTTCTTT. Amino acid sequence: CASSVGGPLSLNAEAFF.

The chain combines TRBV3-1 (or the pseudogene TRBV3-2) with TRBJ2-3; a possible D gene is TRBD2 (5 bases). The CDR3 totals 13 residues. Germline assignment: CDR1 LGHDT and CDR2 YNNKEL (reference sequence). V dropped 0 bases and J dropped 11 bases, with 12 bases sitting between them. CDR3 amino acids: CASSQEGGLLQYF. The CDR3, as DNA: TGTGCCAGCAGCCAAGAAGGAGGACTCCTGCAGTATTTT.

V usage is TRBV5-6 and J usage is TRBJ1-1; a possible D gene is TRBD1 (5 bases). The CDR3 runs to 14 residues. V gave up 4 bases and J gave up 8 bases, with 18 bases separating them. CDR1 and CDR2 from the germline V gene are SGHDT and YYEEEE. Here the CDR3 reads CASSTQGAVSEAFF. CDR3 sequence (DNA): TGTGCCAGCAGCACCCAAGGGGCCGTCAGCGAAGCTTTCTTT.

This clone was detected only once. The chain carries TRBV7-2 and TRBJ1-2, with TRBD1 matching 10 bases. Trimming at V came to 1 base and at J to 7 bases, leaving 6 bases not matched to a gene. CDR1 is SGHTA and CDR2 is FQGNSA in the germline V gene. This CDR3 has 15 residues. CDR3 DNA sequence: TGTGCCAGCAGCTTAGATCTAGGGACAGGGGTTGGCTACACCTTC. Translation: CASSLDLGTGVGYTF.

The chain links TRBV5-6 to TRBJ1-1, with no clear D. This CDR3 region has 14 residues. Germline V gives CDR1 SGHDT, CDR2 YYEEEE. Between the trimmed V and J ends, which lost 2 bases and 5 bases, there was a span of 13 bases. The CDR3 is CASSFTRKRTEAFF. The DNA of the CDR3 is TGTGCCAGCAGCTTCACACGCAAGAGGACTGAAGCTTTCTTT.

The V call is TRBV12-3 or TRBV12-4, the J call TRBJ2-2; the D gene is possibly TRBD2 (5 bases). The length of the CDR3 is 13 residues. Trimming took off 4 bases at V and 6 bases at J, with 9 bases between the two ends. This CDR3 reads CASSSHGAGELFF. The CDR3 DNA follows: TGTGCCAGCAGTTCCCACGGGGCCGGGGAGCTGTTTTTT.

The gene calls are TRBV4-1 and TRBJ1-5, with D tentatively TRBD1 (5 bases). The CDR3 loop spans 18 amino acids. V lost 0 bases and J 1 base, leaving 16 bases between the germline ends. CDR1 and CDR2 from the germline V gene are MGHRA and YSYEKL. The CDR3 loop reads CASSQEYSGGKSNQPQHF. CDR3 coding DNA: TGCGCCAGCAGCCAAGAGTACTCGGGGGGGAAGAGCAATCAGCCCCAGCATTTT.

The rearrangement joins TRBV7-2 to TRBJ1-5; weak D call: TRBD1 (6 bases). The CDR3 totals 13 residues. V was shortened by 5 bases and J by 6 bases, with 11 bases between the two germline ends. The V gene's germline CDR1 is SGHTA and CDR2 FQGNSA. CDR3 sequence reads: CASSGRGAQPQHF. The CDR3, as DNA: TGTGCCAGCAGCGGTCGGGGGGCTCAGCCCCAGCATTTT.

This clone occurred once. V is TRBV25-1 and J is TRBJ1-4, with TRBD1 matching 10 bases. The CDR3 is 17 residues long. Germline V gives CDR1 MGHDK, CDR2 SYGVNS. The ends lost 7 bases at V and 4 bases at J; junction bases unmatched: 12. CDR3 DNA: TGTGCCAGCACCTCCCTGGGACAGGGGAAGGGTAATGAAAAACTGTTTTTT. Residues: CASTSLGQGKGNEKLFF.

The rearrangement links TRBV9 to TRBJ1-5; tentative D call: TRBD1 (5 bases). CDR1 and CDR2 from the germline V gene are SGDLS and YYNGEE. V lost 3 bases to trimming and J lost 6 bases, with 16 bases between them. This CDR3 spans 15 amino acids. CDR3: CASSAQGGLGQPQHF. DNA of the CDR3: TGTGCCAGCAGCGCTCAGGGAGGGTTGGGTCAGCCCCAGCATTTT.

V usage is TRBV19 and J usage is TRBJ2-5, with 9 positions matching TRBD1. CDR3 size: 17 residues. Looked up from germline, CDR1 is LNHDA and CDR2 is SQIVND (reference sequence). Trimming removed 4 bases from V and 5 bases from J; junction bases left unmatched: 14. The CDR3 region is CASSRDPGQGRWETQYF. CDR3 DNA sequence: TGTGCCAGTAGTAGAGATCCGGGACAGGGCCGGTGGGAGACCCAGTACTTC.

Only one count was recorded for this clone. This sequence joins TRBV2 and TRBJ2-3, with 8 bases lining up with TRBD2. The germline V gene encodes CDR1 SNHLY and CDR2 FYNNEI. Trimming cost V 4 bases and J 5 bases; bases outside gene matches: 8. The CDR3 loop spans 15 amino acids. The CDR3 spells CASSGGAGGIDTQYF. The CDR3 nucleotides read TGTGCCAGCAGTGGAGGGGCGGGGGGAATAGATACGCAGTATTTT.

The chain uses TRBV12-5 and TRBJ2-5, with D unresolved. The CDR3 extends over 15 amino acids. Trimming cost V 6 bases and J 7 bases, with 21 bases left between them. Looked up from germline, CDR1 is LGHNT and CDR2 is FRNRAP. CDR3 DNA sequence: TGTGCTAGTGGACCGAATCCAGCCGAGCCAGGGACCCAGTACTTC. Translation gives CASGPNPAEPGTQYF.

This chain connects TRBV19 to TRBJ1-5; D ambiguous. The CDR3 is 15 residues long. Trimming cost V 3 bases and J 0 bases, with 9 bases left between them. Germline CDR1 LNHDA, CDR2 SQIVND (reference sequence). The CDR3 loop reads CASSMVRGSNQPQHF. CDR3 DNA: TGTGCCAGTAGTATGGTCCGAGGTAGCAATCAGCCCCAGCATTTT. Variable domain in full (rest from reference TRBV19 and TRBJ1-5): DGGITQSPKYLFRKEGQNVTLSCEQNLNHDAMYWYRQDPGQGLRLIYYSQIVNDFQKGDIAEGYSVSREKKESFPLTVTSAQKNPTAFYLCASSMVRGSNQPQHFGDGTRLSIL.

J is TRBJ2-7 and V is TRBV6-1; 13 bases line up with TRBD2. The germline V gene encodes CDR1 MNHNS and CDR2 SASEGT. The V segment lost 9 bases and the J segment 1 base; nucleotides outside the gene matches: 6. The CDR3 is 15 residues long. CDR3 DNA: TGTGCCAGAACCCCGGGACTAGCGGGATCCTACGAGCAGTACTTC. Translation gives CARTPGLAGSYEQYF.

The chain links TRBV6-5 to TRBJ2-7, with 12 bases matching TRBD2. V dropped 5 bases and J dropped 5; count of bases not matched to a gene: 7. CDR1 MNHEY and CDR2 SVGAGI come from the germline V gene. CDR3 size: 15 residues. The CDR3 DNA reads TGTGCCAGCAGTCCCCTAGCGGGAGGGCCGGACGAGCAGTACTTC. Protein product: CASSPLAGGPDEQYF.

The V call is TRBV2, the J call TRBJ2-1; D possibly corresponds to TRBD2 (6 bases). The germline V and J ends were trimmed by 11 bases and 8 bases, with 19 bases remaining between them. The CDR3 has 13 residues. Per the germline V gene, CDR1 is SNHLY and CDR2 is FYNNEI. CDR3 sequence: CAGTGTPRDEQFF. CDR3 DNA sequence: TGTGCCGGAACCGGGACTCCTCGGGATGAGCAGTTCTTC.

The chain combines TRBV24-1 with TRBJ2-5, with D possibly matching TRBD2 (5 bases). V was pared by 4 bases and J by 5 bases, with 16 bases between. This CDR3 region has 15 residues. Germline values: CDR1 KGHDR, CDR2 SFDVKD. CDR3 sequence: CATSDPFGVWETQYF. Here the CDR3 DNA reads TGTGCCACCAGTGACCCCTTCGGGGTTTGGGAGACCCAGTACTTC.

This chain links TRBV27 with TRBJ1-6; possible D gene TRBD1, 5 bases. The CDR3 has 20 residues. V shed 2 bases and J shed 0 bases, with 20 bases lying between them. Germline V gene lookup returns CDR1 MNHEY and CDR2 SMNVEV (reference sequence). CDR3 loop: CASSLGGADTTISYNSPLHF. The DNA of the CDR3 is TGTGCCAGCAGTTTAGGTGGGGCCGACACTACCATCTCCTATAATTCACCCCTCCACTTT.

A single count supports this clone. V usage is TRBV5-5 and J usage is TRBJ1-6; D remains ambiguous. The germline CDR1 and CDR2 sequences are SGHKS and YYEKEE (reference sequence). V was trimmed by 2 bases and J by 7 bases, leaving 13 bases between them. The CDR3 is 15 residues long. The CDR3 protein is CASSLDWPPNSPLHF. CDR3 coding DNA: TGTGCCAGCAGCTTAGATTGGCCCCCAAATTCACCCCTCCACTTT. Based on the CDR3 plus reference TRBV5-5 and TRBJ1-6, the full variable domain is DAGVTQSPTHLIKTRGQQVTLRCSPISGHKSVSWYQQVLGQGPQFIFQYYEKEERGRGNFPDRFSARQFPNYSSELNVNALLLGDSALYLCASSLDWPPNSPLHFGNGTRLTVT.

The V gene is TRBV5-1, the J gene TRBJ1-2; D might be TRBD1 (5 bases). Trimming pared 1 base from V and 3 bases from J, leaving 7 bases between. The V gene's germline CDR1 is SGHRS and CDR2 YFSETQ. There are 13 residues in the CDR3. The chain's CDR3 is CASSLSRDYGYTF. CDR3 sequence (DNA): TGCGCCAGCAGCTTGTCCAGGGACTATGGCTACACCTTC. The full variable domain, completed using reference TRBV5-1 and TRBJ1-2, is KAGVTQTPRYLIKTRGQQVTLSCSPISGHRSVSWYQQTPGQGLQFLFEYFSETQRNKGNFPGRFSGRQFSNSRSEMNVSTLELGDSALYLCASSLSRDYGYTFGSGTRLTVV.

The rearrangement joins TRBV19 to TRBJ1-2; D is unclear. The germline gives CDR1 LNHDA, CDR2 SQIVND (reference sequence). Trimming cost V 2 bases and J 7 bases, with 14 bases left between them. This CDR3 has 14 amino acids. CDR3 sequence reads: CASSISQKSAGYTF. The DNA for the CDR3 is TGTGCCAGTAGTATATCACAGAAAAGTGCTGGCTACACCTTC.

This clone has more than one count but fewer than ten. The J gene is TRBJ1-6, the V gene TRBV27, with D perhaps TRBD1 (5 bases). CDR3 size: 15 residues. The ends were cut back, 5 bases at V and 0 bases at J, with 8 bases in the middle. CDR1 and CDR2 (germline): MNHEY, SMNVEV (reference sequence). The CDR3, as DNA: TGTGCCAGCAGTCCGACAGTCTCCTATAATTCACCCCTCCACTTT. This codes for CASSPTVSYNSPLHF.

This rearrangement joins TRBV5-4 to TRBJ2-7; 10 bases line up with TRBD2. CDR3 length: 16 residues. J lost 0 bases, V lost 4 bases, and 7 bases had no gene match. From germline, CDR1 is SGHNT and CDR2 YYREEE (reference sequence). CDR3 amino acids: CASSQFSGRSSYEQYF. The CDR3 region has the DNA TGTGCCAGCAGCCAATTTAGCGGGAGGTCCTCCTACGAGCAGTACTTC.

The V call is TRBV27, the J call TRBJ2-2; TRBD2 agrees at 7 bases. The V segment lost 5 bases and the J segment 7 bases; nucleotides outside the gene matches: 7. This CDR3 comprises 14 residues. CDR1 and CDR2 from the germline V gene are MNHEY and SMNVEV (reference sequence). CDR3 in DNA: TGTGCCAGCAGTCTTACTAGCGTTTACGGGGAGCTGTTTTTT. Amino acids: CASSLTSVYGELFF.